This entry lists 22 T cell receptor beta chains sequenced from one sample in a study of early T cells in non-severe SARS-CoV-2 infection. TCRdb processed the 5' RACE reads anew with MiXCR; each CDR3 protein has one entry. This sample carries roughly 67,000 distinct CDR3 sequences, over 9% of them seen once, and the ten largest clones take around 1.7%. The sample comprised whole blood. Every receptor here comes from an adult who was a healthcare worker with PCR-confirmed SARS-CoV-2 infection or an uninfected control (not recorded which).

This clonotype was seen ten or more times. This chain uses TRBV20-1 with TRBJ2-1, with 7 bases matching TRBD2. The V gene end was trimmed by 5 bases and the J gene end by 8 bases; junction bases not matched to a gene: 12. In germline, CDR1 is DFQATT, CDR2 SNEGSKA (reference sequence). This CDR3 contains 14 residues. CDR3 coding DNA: TGCAGTGCTGGAGGGGCGGGGACTAATCATGAGCAGTTCTTC. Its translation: CSAGGAGTNHEQFF.

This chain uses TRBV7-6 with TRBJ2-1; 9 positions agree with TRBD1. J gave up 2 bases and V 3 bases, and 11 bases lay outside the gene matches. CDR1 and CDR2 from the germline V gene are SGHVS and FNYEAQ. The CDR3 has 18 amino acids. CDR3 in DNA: TGTGCCAGCAGCTTGGGGCTTGACAGGGGGAGAACCTACAATGAGCAGTTCTTC. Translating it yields CASSLGLDRGRTYNEQFF.

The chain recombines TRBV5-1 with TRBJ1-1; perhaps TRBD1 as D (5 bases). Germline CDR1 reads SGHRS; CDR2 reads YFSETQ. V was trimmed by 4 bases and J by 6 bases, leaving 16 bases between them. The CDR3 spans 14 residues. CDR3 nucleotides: TGCGCCAGCAGCCCCGGGACGGAGGGCTCTGAAGCTTTCTTT. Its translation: CASSPGTEGSEAFF.

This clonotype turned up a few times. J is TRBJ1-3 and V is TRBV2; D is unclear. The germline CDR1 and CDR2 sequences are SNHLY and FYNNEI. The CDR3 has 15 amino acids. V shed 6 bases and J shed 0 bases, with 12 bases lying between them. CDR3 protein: CASRDTPLSGNTIYF. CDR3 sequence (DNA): TGTGCCAGCAGAGATACACCGCTCTCTGGAAACACCATATATTTT.

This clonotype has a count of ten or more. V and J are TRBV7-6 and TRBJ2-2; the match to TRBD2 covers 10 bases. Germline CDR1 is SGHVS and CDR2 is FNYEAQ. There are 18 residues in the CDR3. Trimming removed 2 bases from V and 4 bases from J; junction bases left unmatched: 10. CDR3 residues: CASSLLSSGGRSTGELFF. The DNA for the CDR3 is TGTGCCAGCAGCTTATTGTCTAGCGGGGGCCGGAGCACCGGGGAGCTGTTTTTT.

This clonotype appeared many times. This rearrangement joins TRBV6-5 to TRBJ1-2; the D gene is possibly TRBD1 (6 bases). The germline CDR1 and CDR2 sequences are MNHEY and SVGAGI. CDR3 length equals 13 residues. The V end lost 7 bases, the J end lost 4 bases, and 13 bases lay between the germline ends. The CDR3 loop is CASKGRGGYGYTF. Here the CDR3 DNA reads TGTGCCAGCAAGGGCAGGGGCGGCTATGGCTACACCTTC.

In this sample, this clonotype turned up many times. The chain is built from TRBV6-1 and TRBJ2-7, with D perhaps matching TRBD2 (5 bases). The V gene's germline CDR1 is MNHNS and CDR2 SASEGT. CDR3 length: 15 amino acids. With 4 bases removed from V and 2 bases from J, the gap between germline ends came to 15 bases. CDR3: CASSASAGGPYEQYF. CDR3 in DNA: TGTGCCAGCAGTGCATCGGCAGGAGGCCCCTACGAGCAGTACTTC.

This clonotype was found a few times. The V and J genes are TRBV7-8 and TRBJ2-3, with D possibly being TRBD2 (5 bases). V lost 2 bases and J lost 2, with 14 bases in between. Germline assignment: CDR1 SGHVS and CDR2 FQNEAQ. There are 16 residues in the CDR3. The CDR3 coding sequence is TGTGCCAGCAGCTTAAAAGAGGGAGTGTACACAGATACGCAGTATTTT. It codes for CASSLKEGVYTDTQYF.

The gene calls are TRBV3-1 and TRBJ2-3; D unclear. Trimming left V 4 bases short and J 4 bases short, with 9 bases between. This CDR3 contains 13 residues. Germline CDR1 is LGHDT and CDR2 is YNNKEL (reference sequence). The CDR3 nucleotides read TGTGCCAGCAGCCTAAGGGCTGCAGATACGCAGTATTTT. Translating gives CASSLRAADTQYF.

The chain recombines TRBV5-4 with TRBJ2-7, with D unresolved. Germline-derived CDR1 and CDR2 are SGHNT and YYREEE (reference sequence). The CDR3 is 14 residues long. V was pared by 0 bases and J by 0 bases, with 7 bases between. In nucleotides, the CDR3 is TGTGCCAGCAGCTTGGAGGTCAGCTCCTACGAGCAGTACTTC. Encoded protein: CASSLEVSSYEQYF.

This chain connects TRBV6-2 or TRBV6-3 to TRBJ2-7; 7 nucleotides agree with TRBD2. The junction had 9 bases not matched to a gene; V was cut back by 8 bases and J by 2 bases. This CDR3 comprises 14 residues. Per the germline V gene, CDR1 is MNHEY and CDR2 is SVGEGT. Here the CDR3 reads CASEQRGRAYEQYF. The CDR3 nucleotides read TGTGCCAGCGAGCAGCGGGGACGGGCCTACGAGCAGTACTTC.

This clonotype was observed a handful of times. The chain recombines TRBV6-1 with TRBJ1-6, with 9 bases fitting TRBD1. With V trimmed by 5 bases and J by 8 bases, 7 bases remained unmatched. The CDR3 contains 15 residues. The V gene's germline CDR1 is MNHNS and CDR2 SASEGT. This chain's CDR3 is CASSRQGGLDSPLHF. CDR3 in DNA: TGTGCCAGCAGTAGACAGGGGGGATTAGATTCACCCCTCCACTTT.

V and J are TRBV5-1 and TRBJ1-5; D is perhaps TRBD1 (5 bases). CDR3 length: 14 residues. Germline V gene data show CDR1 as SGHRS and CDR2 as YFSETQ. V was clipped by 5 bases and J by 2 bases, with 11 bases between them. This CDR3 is CASRPDIGNQPQHF. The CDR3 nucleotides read TGCGCCAGCAGGCCGGACATCGGCAATCAGCCCCAGCATTTT.

This chain's CDR3 is CASSFIPNTGELFF. The CDR3 DNA follows: TGCGCCAGCAGCTTCATACCGAACACCGGGGAGCTGTTTTTT. The chain combines TRBV5-1 with TRBJ2-2; no reliable D call. Germline CDR1 and CDR2: SGHRS and YFSETQ. This CDR3 has 14 amino acids. The germline V and J ends were trimmed by 2 bases and 0 bases, with 5 bases remaining between them.

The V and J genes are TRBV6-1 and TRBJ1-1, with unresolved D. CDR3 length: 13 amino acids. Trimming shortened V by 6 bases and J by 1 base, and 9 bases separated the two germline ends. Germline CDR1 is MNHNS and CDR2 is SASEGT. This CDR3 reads CASSTYPNTEAFF. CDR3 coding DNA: TGTGCCAGCAGCACTTATCCGAACACTGAAGCTTTCTTT.

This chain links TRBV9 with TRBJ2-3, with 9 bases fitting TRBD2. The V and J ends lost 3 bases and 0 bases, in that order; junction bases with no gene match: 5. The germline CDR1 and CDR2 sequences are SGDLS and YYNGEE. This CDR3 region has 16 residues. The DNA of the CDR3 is TGTGCCAGCAGCGGGAGACTAGCGGAGAGCACAGATACGCAGTATTTT. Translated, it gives CASSGRLAESTDTQYF.

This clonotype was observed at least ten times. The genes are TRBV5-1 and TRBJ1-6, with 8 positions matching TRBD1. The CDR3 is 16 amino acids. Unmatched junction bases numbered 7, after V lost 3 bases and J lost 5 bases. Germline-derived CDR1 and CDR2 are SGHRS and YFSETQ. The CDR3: CASSSNRGADNSPLHF. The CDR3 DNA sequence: TGCGCCAGCAGCTCGAACAGGGGGGCCGATAATTCACCCCTCCACTTT.

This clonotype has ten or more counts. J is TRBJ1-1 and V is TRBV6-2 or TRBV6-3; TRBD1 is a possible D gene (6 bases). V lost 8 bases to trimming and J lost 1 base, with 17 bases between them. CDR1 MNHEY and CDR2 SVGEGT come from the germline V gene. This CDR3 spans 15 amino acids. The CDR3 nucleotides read TGTGCCAGCGGATTGCTAGGGGGGAAGAACACTGAAGCTTTCTTT. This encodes CASGLLGGKNTEAFF.

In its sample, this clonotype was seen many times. CDR3 residues: CASRPLVNSYEQYF. CDR3 sequence (DNA): TGTGCCAGCAGGCCACTAGTAAATTCTTACGAGCAGTACTTC. The V gene is TRBV7-2, the J gene TRBJ2-7, with D perhaps TRBD2 (5 bases). There are 14 residues in the CDR3. CDR1 SGHTA and CDR2 FQGNSA come from the germline V gene. Trimming took off 6 bases at V and 4 bases at J, with 16 bases between the two ends.

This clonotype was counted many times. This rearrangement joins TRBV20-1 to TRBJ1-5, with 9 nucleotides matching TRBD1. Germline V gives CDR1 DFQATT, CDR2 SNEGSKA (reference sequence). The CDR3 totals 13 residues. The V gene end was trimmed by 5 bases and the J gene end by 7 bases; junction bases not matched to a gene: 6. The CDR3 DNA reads TGCAGTGCTCGGGACAGGGAAAGCCAGCCCCAGCATTTT. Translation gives CSARDRESQPQHF.

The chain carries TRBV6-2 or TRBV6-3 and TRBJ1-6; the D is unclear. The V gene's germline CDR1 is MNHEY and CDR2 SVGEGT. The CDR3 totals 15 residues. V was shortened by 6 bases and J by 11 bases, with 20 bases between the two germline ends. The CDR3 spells CASSHTMGSRAPLHF. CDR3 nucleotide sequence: TGTGCCAGCAGCCACACGATGGGGTCAAGGGCACCCCTCCACTTT.

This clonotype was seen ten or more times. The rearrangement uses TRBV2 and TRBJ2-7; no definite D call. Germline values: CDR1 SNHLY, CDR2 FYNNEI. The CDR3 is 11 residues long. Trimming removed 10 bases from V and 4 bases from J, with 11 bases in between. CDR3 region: CATMVRYEQYF. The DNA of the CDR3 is TGTGCCACCATGGTGCGGTACGAGCAGTACTTC.